What follows is one T cell receptor beta chain and its context. Its specificity is not known. The CDR3 has 17 amino acids. The trim removed 0 bases at V and 10 bases at J, leaving 18 bases unmatched. CDR1 and CDR2 (germline): SGHRS, YFSETQ. Primers for the PCR totalled 60 Vbeta and 13 Jbeta. Measured with immunoSEQ multiplex PCR; TCRdb has only the in-frame clones, and not every one. The table records around 140,000 clones, 60% to 85% of them present only once. This record comes from a study of cytomegalovirus exposure and HLA in healthy donors. Study background: The Caucasian-associated ancestry cluster contained 81% of the 300 to 400 genotyped donors. Study-wide results and caveats: In a later analysis, V- and J-gene trimming of beta chains associated with a DCLRE1C missense variant, replicated independently. The likely explanation for a cluster of highly shared sequence variants was sequencing artifact. Evidence from a later analysis indicated that most CMV-associated TCR beta chains looked HLA-restricted.

The sample taken for sequencing was PBMCs. The source of this sequence is a man aged 40-55 years in good health and CMV-seropositive. The J gene is TRBJ1-2, the V gene TRBV5-1; TRBD1 matches 7 bases. CDR3 nucleotide sequence: TGCGCCAGCAGCTTGGCTGACCGACAGGGCACAGGTGATGTCTACACCTTC. Translation gives CASSLADRQGTGDVYTF. Together with reference TRBV5-1 and TRBJ1-2, the CDR3 gives the full variable domain: KAGVTQTPRYLIKTRGQQVTLSCSPISGHRSVSWYQQTPGQGLQFLFEYFSETQRNKGNFPGRFSGRQFSNSRSEMNVSTLELGDSALYLCASSLADRQGTGDVYTFGSGTRLTVV.